The next 6 T cell receptor beta chains were all read from a single sample in a study of T cell changes during pregnancy in multiple sclerosis. The data were produced by immunoSEQ multiplex PCR, yet TCRdb's version contains in-frame clones alone and is incomplete. The repertoire includes 25,000 to 35,000 clones, roughly 90% of them detected once, and approximately 0.47% sits in the top ten. The source was CD4+ T cells from peripheral blood mononuclear cells, collected in the second trimester of pregnancy. The receptor set was obtained from a female donor in good health, enrolled as a control in a pregnancy study.

The V and J genes are TRBV23-1 and TRBJ2-7, with 9 bases identical to TRBD1. TRBV23-1 is reported as an ORF; its role is uncertain. CDR3 length equals 14 residues. V was clipped by 9 bases and J by 3 bases; unmatched bases: 9. The CDR3 DNA reads as TGCGCCAGACGGACAGGGGAGGTTTTCTACGAGCAGTACTTC. It yields the protein CARRTGEVFYEQYF.

This rearrangement joins TRBV30 to TRBJ1-6; D gene uncertain. CDR3 length: 14 amino acids. CDR1 is GTSNPN, CDR2 SVGIG, per germline (reference sequence). The V end was cut by 6 bases, the J end by 8 bases, with 17 bases between. The CDR3 DNA reads TGTGCCTGTGACGTGGGCAGGATCTATTCACCCCTCCACTTT. Protein: CACDVGRIYSPLHF. Together with reference TRBV30 and TRBJ1-6, the CDR3 gives the full variable domain: SQTIHQWPATLVQPVGSPLSLECTVEGTSNPNLYWYRQAAGRGLQLLFYSVGIGQISSEVPQNLSASRPQDRQFILSSKKLLLSDSGFYLCACDVGRIYSPLHFGNGTRLTVT.

The chain is built from TRBV28 and TRBJ2-5; D remains unclear. CDR3 length equals 10 residues. Germline lookup yields CDR1 MDHEN and CDR2 SYDVKM. V was cut by 8 bases and J by 2 bases, with 3 bases left in between. The CDR3 coding sequence is TGTGCCAGCTATCAAGAGACCCAGTACTTC. Residues: CASYQETQYF.

The CDR3 is CASSQDQNTGELFF. The CDR3 DNA is TGCGCCAGCAGCCAAGATCAAAACACCGGGGAGCTGTTTTTT. The rearrangement links TRBV4-3 to TRBJ2-2, with D unclear. There are 14 residues in the CDR3. Trimming removed 0 bases from V and 2 bases from J, with 4 bases in between. Germline CDR1 is LGHNA and CDR2 is YSLEER.

This chain uses TRBV7-9 with TRBJ1-5; D uncertain. The CDR3 extends over 13 amino acids. Germline V gene data show CDR1 as SEHNR and CDR2 as FQNEAQ (reference sequence). V was clipped by 4 bases and J by 6 bases, with 10 bases between them. DNA for the CDR3: TGTGCCAGCAGCTACGGGAACGGTCAGCCCCAGCATTTT. Translated, it gives CASSYGNGQPQHF.

The chain recombines TRBV12-5 with TRBJ1-2; possible D gene TRBD1, 5 bases. The CDR3 contains 14 residues. V shed 7 bases and J shed 4 bases, with 16 bases lying between them. CDR1 LGHNT and CDR2 FRNRAP come from the germline V gene. The CDR3 region is CASDNRQSAYGYTF. The CDR3 DNA reads as TGTGCTAGTGACAACCGACAGTCTGCCTATGGCTACACCTTC.